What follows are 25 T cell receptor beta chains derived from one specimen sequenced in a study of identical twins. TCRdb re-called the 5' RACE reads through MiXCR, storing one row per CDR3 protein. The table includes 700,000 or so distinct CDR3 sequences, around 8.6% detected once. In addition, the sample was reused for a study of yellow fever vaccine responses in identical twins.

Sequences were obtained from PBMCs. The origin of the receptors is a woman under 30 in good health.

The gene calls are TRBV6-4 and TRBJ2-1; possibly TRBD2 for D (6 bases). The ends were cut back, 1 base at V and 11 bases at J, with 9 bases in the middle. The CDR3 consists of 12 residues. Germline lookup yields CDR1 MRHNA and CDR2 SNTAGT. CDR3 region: CASSDYGGKQFF. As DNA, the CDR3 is TGTGCCAGCAGTGACTACGGCGGGAAGCAGTTCTTC.

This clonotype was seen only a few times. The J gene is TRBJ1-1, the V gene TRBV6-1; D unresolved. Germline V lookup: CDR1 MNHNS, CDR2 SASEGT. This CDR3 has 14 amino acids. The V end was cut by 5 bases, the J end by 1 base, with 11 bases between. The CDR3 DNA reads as TGTGCCAGCAGTATGTTAATTGCGAACACTGAAGCTTTCTTT. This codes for CASSMLIANTEAFF.

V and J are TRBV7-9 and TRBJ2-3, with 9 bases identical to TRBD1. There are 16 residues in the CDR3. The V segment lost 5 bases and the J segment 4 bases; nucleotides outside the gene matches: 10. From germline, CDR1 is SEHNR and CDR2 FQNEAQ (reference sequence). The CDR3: CASSPTLRDRADTQYF. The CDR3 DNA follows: TGTGCCAGCAGCCCGACCTTGAGGGACAGGGCAGATACGCAGTATTTT. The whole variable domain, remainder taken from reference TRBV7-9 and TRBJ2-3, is DTGVSQNPRHKITKRGQNVTFRCDPISEHNRLYWYRQTLGQGPEFLTYFQNEAQLEKSRLLSDRFSAERPKGSFSTLEIQRTEQGDSAMYLCASSPTLRDRADTQYFGPGTRLTVL.

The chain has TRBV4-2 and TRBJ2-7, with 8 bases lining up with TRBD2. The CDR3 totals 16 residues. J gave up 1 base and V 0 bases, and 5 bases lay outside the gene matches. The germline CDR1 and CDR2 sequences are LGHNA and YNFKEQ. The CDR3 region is CASSQDLGGGSYEQYF. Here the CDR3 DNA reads TGTGCCAGCAGCCAAGATCTCGGCGGGGGGTCCTACGAGCAGTACTTC.

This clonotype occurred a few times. CDR3 nucleotides: TGTGCCAGTAGTCCCCCAGGGTCGGAGGGGGAGACCCAGTACTTC. This translates into CASSPPGSEGETQYF. This chain joins TRBV19 and TRBJ2-5; perhaps TRBD2 as D (6 bases). Germline values: CDR1 LNHDA, CDR2 SQIVND (reference sequence). Trimming left V 5 bases short and J 5 bases short, with 18 bases between. CDR3 size: 15 residues.

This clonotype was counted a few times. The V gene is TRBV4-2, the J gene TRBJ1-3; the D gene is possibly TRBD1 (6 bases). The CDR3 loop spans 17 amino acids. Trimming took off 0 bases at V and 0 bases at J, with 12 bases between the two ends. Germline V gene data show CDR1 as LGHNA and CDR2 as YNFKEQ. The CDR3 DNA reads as TGTGCCAGCAGCCAAGAGGGGGGGGCTAGCTCTGGAAACACCATATATTTT. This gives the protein CASSQEGGASSGNTIYF.

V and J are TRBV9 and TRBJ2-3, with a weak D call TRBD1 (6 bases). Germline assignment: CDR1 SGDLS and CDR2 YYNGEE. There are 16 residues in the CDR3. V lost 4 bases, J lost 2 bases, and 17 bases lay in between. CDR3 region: CASSLRGGAVTDTQYF. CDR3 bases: TGTGCCAGCAGCCTCCGAGGGGGTGCCGTCACAGATACGCAGTATTTT.

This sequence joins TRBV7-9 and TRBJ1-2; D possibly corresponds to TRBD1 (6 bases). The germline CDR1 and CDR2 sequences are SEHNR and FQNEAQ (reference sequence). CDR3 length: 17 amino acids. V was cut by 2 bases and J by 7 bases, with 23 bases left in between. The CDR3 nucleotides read TGTGCCAGCAGCTTAATGCCCGCAGGGGCGCCACGGGGTGGCTACACCTTC. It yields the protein CASSLMPAGAPRGGYTF.

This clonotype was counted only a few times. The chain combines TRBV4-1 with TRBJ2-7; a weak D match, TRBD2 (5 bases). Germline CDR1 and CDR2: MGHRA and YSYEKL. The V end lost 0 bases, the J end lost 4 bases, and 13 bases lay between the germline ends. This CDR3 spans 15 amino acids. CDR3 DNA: TGCGCCAGCAGCCAAGAGTCCCTGAGGGATTACGAGCAGTACTTC. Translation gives CASSQESLRDYEQYF.

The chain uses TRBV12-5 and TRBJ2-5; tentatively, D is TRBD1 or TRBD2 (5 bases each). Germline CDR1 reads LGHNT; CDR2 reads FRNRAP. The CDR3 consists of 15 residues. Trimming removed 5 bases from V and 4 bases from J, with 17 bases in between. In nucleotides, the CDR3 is TGTGCTAGTGGTCCTACCGGGACCCCTCGAGAGACCCAGTACTTC. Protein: CASGPTGTPRETQYF.

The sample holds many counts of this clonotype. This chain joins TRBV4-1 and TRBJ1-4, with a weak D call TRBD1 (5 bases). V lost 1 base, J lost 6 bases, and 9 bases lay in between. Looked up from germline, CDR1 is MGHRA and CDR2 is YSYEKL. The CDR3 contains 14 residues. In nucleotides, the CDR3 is TGCGCCAGCAGCCAAGTTAGGGGTTATGAAAAACTGTTTTTT. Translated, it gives CASSQVRGYEKLFF.

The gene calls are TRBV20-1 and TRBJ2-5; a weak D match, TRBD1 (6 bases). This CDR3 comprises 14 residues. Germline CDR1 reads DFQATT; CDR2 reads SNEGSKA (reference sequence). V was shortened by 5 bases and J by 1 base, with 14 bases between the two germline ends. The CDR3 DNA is TGCAGTGCTCCGACGGACAGACCCCAAGAGACCCAGTACTTC. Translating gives CSAPTDRPQETQYF.

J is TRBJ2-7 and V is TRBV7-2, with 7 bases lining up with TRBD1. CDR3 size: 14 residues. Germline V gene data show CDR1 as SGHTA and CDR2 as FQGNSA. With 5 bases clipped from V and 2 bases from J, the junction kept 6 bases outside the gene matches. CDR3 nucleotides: TGTGCCAGCAGCCCATCGCAGGGGGCCTACGAGCAGTACTTC. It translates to CASSPSQGAYEQYF.

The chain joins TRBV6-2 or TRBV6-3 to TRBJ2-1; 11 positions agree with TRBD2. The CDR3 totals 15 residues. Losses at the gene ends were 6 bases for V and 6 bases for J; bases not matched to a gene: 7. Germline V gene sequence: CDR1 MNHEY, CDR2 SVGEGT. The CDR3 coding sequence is TGTGCCAGCAGAGTAGCGGGAGGGACTATCAATGAGCAGTTCTTC. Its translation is CASRVAGGTINEQFF.

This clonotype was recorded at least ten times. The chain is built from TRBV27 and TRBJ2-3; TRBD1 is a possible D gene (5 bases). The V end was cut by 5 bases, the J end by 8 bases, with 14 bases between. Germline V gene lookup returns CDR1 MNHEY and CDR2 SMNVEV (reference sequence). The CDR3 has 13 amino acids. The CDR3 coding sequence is TGTGCCAGCAGTCCCGACAGTCGGGCTACGCAGTATTTT. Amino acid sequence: CASSPDSRATQYF.

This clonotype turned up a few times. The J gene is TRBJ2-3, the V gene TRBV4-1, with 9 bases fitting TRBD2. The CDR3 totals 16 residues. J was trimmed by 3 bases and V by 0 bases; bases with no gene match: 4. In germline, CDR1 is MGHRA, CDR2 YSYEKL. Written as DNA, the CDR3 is TGCGCCAGCAGCCAAGAACAAGCGGGGGGAACAGATACGCAGTATTTT. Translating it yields CASSQEQAGGTDTQYF.

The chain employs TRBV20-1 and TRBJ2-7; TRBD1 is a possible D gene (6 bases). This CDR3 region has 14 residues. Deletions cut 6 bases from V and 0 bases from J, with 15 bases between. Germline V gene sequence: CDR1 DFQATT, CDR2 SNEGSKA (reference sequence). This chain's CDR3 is CSAEDSSSSYEQYF. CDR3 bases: TGCAGTGCGGAGGACAGTTCTAGCTCCTACGAGCAGTACTTC.

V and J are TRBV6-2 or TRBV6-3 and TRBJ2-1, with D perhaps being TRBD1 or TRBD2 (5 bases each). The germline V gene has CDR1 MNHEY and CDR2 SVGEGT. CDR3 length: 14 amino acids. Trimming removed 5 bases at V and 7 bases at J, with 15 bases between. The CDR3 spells CASSPQKRGNEQFF. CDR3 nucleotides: TGTGCCAGCAGTCCTCAGAAGAGGGGTAATGAGCAGTTCTTC.

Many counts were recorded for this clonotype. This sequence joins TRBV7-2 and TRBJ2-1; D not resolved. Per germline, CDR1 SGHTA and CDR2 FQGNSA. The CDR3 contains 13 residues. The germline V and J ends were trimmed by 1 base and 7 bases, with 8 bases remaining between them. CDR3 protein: CASSLVFGNEQFF. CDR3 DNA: TGTGCCAGCAGCTTAGTTTTCGGGAATGAGCAGTTCTTC.

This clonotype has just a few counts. DNA for the CDR3: TGCAGCGCAGCTAGGGACAGTTATGGCTACACCTTC. Its translation is CSAARDSYGYTF. The V and J genes are TRBV29-1 and TRBJ1-2; 7 bases align to TRBD1. Germline-derived CDR1 and CDR2 are SQVTM and ANQGSEA. CDR3 length: 12 amino acids. J lost 5 bases, V lost 7 bases, and 7 bases had no gene match.

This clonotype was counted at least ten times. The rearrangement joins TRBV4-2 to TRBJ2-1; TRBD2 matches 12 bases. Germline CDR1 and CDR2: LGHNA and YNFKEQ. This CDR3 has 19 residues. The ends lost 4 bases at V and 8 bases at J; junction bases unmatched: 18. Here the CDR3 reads CASSLTTSGRIGEYDEQFF. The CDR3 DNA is TGTGCCAGCAGCCTGACGACTAGCGGGAGAATAGGGGAGTACGATGAGCAGTTCTTC.

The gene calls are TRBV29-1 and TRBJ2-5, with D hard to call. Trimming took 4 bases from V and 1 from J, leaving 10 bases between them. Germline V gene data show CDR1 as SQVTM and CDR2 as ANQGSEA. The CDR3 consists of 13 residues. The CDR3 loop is CSVAAPLQETQYF. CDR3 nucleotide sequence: TGCAGCGTTGCTGCGCCGCTCCAAGAGACCCAGTACTTC. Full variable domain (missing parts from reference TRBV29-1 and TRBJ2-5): SAVISQKPSRDICQRGTSLTIQCQVDSQVTMMFWYRQQPGQSLTLIATANQGSEATYESGFVIDKFPISRPNLTFSTLTVSNMSPEDSSIYLCSVAAPLQETQYFGPGTRLLVL.

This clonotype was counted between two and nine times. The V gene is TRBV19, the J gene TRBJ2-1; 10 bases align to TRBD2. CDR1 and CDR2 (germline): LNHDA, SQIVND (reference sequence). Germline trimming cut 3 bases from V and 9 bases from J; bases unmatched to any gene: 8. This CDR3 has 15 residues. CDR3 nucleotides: TGTGCCAGTAGTATTCTGCTAGCGGGAGTGGTTGAGCAGTTCTTC. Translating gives CASSILLAGVVEQFF. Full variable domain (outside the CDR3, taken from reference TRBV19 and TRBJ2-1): DGGITQSPKYLFRKEGQNVTLSCEQNLNHDAMYWYRQDPGQGLRLIYYSQIVNDFQKGDIAEGYSVSREKKESFPLTVTSAQKNPTAFYLCASSILLAGVVEQFFGPGTRLTVL.

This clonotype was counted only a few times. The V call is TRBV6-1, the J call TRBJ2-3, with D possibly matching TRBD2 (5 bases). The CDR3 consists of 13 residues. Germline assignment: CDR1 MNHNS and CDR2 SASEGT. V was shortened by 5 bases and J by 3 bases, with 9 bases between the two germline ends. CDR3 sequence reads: CASSRTPTDTQYF. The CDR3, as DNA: TGTGCCAGCAGTCGGACTCCTACAGATACGCAGTATTTT.

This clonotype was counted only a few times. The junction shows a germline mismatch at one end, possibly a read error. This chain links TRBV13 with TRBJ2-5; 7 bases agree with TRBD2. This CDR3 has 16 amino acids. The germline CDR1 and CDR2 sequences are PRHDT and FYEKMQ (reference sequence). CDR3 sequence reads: CASSIGLEAYQETQYF. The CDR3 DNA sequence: TGTGCCAGCAGCATAGGACTAGAGGCGTACCAAGAGACCCAGTACTTC.